This TCR beta chain was sequenced for a study of cytomegalovirus exposure and HLA in healthy donors. 60 Vbeta and 13 Jbeta primers were used in PCR. Sequenced by immunoSEQ multiplex PCR; TCRdb stores in-frame clones only, minus some. The sample includes about 250,000 clones, around 90% of them seen just once. V dropped 2 bases and J dropped 3; count of bases not matched to a gene: 4. CDR3 size: 15 residues. Per the germline V gene, CDR1 is KGHSH and CDR2 is LQKENI. The sample consisted of PBMCs. The chain uses TRBV18 and TRBJ2-5; the match to TRBD1 covers 9 bases. The origin of this receptor is a girl aged 2 to 10 in good health and CMV-seronegative. The CDR3 nucleotides are TGTGCCAGCTCACCAAGACAGGGGGTGGAAGAGACCCAGTACTTC. It translates to CASSPRQGVEETQYF.